Listed below are T cell receptor beta chains from one sample, sequenced in a study of T cells in Graves' hyperthyroidism and ophthalmopathy. TCRdb ran MiXCR on the multiplex PCR reads and lists one entry per CDR3 protein. The sample consists of over 450,000 distinct CDR3 sequences, 17% of them appearing once. Sequencing was carried out using blood. These receptor sequences come from a woman younger than 35 with Graves' ophthalmopathy. Each CDR3 is given with its conserved first and last residue. A D gene is named only where the DNA matches it firmly.

j_call d_call v_call cdr3_aa
TRBJ1-5 - TRBV20-1 CSASSGSQPQHF
TRBJ1-2 - TRBV11-3 CASSLDGLNYGYTF
TRBJ2-3 TRBD1 TRBV5-1 CASSLSWTGASTDTQYF
TRBJ2-5 - TRBV5-5 CASSLSLAGRQETQYF
TRBJ2-1 TRBD2 TRBV7-9 CASSQGLAGVNEQFF
TRBJ2-2 - TRBV24-1 CATSDLQGNTGELFF
TRBJ1-2 - TRBV5-6 CASSWSGSGYTF
TRBJ2-7 TRBD1 TRBV28 CASSFLQGAREQYF
TRBJ2-7 - TRBV27 CASSLGVSCEQYF
TRBJ2-1 - TRBV7-9 CASSLVGGSVNEQFF
TRBJ2-3 TRBD2 TRBV28 CASSEPYSSGRSDTQYF
TRBJ1-5 - TRBV19 CAGKDGGGSYSNQPQHF
TRBJ1-3 - TRBV2 CASITFGAGNTIYF
TRBJ2-3 TRBD2 TRBV18 CASSQPGTSGTDTQYF
TRBJ2-6 TRBD2 TRBV7-2 CASSLFIRREAAGANVLTF
TRBJ1-1 TRBD1 TRBV28 CASIIGTGAGEAFF
TRBJ2-1 - TRBV7-2 CASSGMRGLLHNEQFF
TRBJ2-7 - TRBV10-2 CASLDRGGGGYEQYF
TRBJ1-1 TRBD1 TRBV5-1 CASSEGQGAAGTEAFF
TRBJ1-2 - TRBV7-9 CASSPYSYGYTF
TRBJ1-2 TRBD1 TRBV5-1 CASSMSQGDRGYTF
TRBJ2-7 TRBD2 TRBV6-6 CASSYSTGSGLAGYEQYF
TRBJ2-7 - TRBV6-5 CASSYSRVENEQYF
TRBJ2-5 - TRBV7-9 CASSLPPGETQYF
TRBJ1-1 - TRBV5-6 CASSWAATEAFF
TRBJ1-2 - TRBV2 CASNGGTNGYTF
TRBJ2-1 - TRBV29-1 CSVESGKPSYNEQFF
TRBJ2-3 - TRBV30 CAWSSQSTDTQYF
TRBJ1-5 TRBD1 TRBV6-2/TRBV6-3 CASSYLIQGRDQPQHF
TRBJ2-7 TRBD1 TRBV29-1 CSVADREPYEQYF
TRBJ1-1 - TRBV19 CATRPTRVNTEAFF
TRBJ2-5 TRBD2 TRBV27 CASRGLSAGGGETQYF
TRBJ1-2 - TRBV4-2 CASSQAQVDYGYTF
TRBJ1-6 - TRBV29-1 CSVAVGNSPLHF
TRBJ2-5 - TRBV6-1 CASSAGREETQYF
TRBJ1-5 - TRBV6-2/TRBV6-3 CASSGTGPPQHF
TRBJ2-5 TRBD2 TRBV12-3/TRBV12-4 CASRPGTSVGETQYF
TRBJ2-3 - TRBV20-1 CSAQEGMGADTQYF
TRBJ2-7 TRBD1 TRBV7-6 CASSLSDRDELNYEQYF
TRBJ1-4 - TRBV6-1 CASSYQEADEKLFF
TRBJ1-1 - TRBV6-1 CASSASERAFF
TRBJ1-1 TRBD1 TRBV30 CAWSEMDRESEAFF
TRBJ2-5 - TRBV29-1 CSVEADCRETQYF
TRBJ2-3 - TRBV29-1 CSVPQGVYTQYF
TRBJ2-5 TRBD2 TRBV28 CASQTERGRGETQYF
TRBJ1-1 TRBD1 TRBV20-1 CSAPRGPDTEAFF